This TCR beta chain stems from a study of CD8 T cells in Susac syndrome (dated by TCRdb to about 2019). With regard to the full study: The study used repertoire sequencing to test whether antigen drove CD8+ T cell activation and differentiation in Susac syndrome. The clonality of the CD8+ T cell repertoire was compared across about 12 healthy donors, roughly 14 Susac syndrome patients and around 16 multiple sclerosis patients.

CDR3 length: 17 amino acids, cysteine to phenylalanine. Only the CDR3 DNA is retained, 51 bases long and in frame from the first base. Trimming takes 7 bases from V and 0 bases from J, and the germline ends sit 19 bases apart. General findings and caveats noted by the study authors: The number of individuals in the TCR sequencing and HLA analysis was recognized as being relatively small.

High-throughput TCR beta sequencing profiled peripheral blood CD8+ and CD4+ T cells from healthy donors, Susac syndrome patients and multiple sclerosis patients. Healthy donors were age- and sex-matched controls. Bulk CD8+ and CD4+ T cells were purified by magnetic negative isolation, while CD8+ TEMRA cells were enriched using FACS. Blood was collected in EDTA tubes and processed within 24 hours, with PBMCs isolated through density gradient centrifugation. PBMCs destined for TCR sequencing were cryopreserved in liquid nitrogen and later thawed in a 37 °C water bath. Purity of sorted or isolated CD4+, CD8+ and CD8+ TEMRA cells was at least 90%. For this clonotype: It has no known antigen specificity. No base-level quality is on record; no much larger clone is a single base apart.

RNA was extracted using the RNeasy kit, and about 0.45 to 1 microgram was reverse transcribed with random hexamers. The immunoSEQ multiplex PCR assay, covering 54 Vbeta and 13 Jbeta segments, was used to amplify TCR beta CDR3 regions. Bias from PCR amplification was corrected by using a synthetic template baseline for primer optimization and for computational correction. The authors' pipeline ran thus. Reads were assigned to V, D and J genes according to IMGT and analyzed in immunoSEQ Analyzer, with only productive sequences retained. Clonality was calculated as one minus the Shannon entropy normalized by log2 of the number of productive unique sequences. Public and private clones were assessed among the 100 most prevalent clones of each patient and control. A clone was defined as Susac-specific if it was absent from the healthy and MS cohorts, from 950 to 1,300 published viral clones and from other ImmuneACCESS disease sequences. Clones were called with MiXCR by TCRdb after fastp trimmed the public reads at Q25, and only in-frame beta chains were retained. Here each entry gathers all rows of one CDR3 protein and keeps the most common genes and DNA. These V and J calls rely on TCRdb rather than the paper's analysis. Across this sample there are about 120,000 distinct CDR3 sequences, with 80% to 95% seen only once. Around 0.12% of the sample is held by the ten biggest clonotypes.

Rearrangement joined TRBV12-3 or TRBV12-4 to TRBJ1-5; TRBD1 is a weak D gene call, 5 bases matching. This clonotype originated in a human donor in good health. The specimen sequenced was CD8+ T cells from PBMCs. At the DNA level, the sequence is TGTGCCAGCACCAGCGGGGGGACGGTTGATAGCAATCAGCCCCAGCATTTT. Translated, this is CASTSGGTVDSNQPQHF.